The 9 T cell receptor beta chains below all came from one sample that was sequenced in a study of shared clonotypes between healthy human individuals. The data were produced by immunoSEQ multiplex PCR, yet TCRdb's version contains in-frame clones alone and is incomplete. This sample has a few hundred thousand clones, with around 80% found just once. The material sequenced was PBMCs. The source is a woman between 40 and 50 years old in good health. Some clones in this sample may be carry-over from other donors' samples.

The gene calls are TRBV6-1 and TRBJ1-2, with D possibly being TRBD1 (5 bases). CDR1 MNHNS and CDR2 SASEGT come from the germline V gene. Trimming cost V 3 bases and J 8 bases, with 10 bases left between them. The CDR3 spans 12 residues. CDR3 nucleotide sequence: TGTGCCAGCAGTGAGACAGCGGACGGCTACACCTTC. This codes for CASSETADGYTF.

The chain joins TRBV7-9 to TRBJ2-1, with 8 positions matching TRBD2. Germline CDR1 and CDR2: SEHNR and FQNEAQ (reference sequence). This CDR3 comprises 14 residues. Germline trimming cut 0 bases from V and 6 bases from J; bases unmatched to any gene: 1. Written as DNA, the CDR3 is TGTGCCAGCAGCTTAGCCGGGACTAGCAATGAGCAGTTCTTC. Translation: CASSLAGTSNEQFF.

The V call is TRBV6-4, the J call TRBJ2-1; 12 positions agree with TRBD2. Germline trimming cut 6 bases from V and 9 bases from J; bases unmatched to any gene: 6. Germline CDR1 and CDR2: MRHNA and SNTAGT. The CDR3 covers 14 residues. The CDR3 DNA sequence: TGTGCCAGCAGCCCAACTAGCGGGAGGCCTGAGCAGTTCTTC. It codes for CASSPTSGRPEQFF.

Points on this clone: Other DNA sequences in the sample encode the same CDR3. The V gene is TRBV18, the J gene TRBJ1-5; TRBD1 might be the D (5 bases). The CDR3 is 12 residues long. The V gene lost 3 bases and the J gene lost 5 bases, with 5 bases spanning the gap. Germline CDR1 is KGHSH and CDR2 is LQKENI. In DNA, the CDR3 is TGTGCCAGCTCACCGGGGGATCAGCCCCAGCATTTT. This codes for CASSPGDQPQHF.

The chain couples TRBV5-8 to TRBJ2-7, with 9 nucleotides matching TRBD2. This CDR3 region has 14 residues. CDR1 SGHTS and CDR2 YDEGEE come from the germline V gene. The trim removed 6 bases at V and 0 bases at J, leaving 4 bases unmatched. CDR3 loop: CASTPLAGSYEQYF. The CDR3 bases are TGTGCCAGCACCCCACTAGCGGGCTCCTACGAGCAGTACTTC.

In DNA form, the CDR3 reads TGTGCCAGCAGCTCACCCCGGGCGAGAAGCACAGATACGCAGTATTTT. This codes for CASSSPRARSTDTQYF. The V call is TRBV5-4, the J call TRBJ2-3; D is ambiguous. V was cut by 3 bases and J by 0 bases, with 14 bases left in between. There are 16 residues in the CDR3. Germline V gene data show CDR1 as SGHNT and CDR2 as YYREEE (reference sequence).

The V call is TRBV5-1, the J call TRBJ2-6; a weak D match, TRBD1 (5 bases). The germline gives CDR1 SGHRS, CDR2 YFSETQ. The CDR3 totals 16 residues. Trimming left V 4 bases short and J 2 bases short, with 13 bases between. The CDR3 here is CASSPIGRAGANVLTF. The CDR3 bases are TGCGCCAGCAGCCCCATTGGCAGGGCTGGGGCCAACGTCCTGACTTTC.

Details on this clone: This may stem from a read error, because a much larger clone lies one nucleotide away. The same CDR3 arises from other DNA sequences in this sample as well. The chain uses TRBV30 and TRBJ1-1, with D unresolved. V was pared by 3 bases and J by 0 bases, with 8 bases between. The CDR3 runs to 13 residues. Germline values: CDR1 GTSNPN, CDR2 SVGIG (reference sequence). CDR3 protein: CAWSPRMNTEAFF. DNA for the CDR3: TGTGCCTGGAGCCCCCGGATGAACACTGAAGCTTTCTTT. The full variable domain, in which reference TRBV30 and TRBJ1-1 provide the parts outside the CDR3, is SQTIHQWPATLVQPVGSPLSLECTVEGTSNPNLYWYRQAAGRGLQLLFYSVGIGQISSEVPQNLSASRPQDRQFILSSKKLLLSDSGFYLCAWSPRMNTEAFFGQGTRLTVV.

The chain joins TRBV19 to TRBJ2-3; maybe TRBD1 (6 bases). Looked up from germline, CDR1 is LNHDA and CDR2 is SQIVND (reference sequence). With 5 bases removed from V and 7 bases from J, the gap between germline ends came to 13 bases. The CDR3 spans 13 residues. The CDR3 reads CASSANRAYTQYF. CDR3 DNA sequence: TGTGCCAGTAGTGCAAACAGGGCCTATACGCAGTATTTT.